A single sample gave rise to the 14 T cell receptor beta chains below, sequenced in a study of T cell responses to AZD1222 COVID-19 vaccine. Here immunoSEQ multiplex PCR was the method, and the copy in TCRdb shows in-frame clones only, minus some. The sample lists 120,000 to 150,000 clones; 80% to 95% were seen once. The specimen comprised peripheral blood, sampled on day 0 of MenACWY control vaccination. The receptors here all came from an adult in good health.

The chain carries TRBV6-2 or TRBV6-3 and TRBJ1-1; weak D call: TRBD1 (6 bases). CDR1 and CDR2 from the germline V gene are MNHEY and SVGEGT. The CDR3 runs 13 residues. V lost 2 bases and J 4 bases, leaving 8 bases between the germline ends. CDR3 residues: CASSYKGGTEAFF. CDR3 sequence (DNA): TGTGCCAGCAGTTACAAAGGGGGCACTGAAGCTTTCTTT.

This rearrangement joins TRBV2 to TRBJ1-5; D is unresolved. From germline, CDR1 is SNHLY and CDR2 FYNNEI. V lost 5 bases to trimming and J lost 3 bases, with 14 bases between them. The CDR3 runs to 15 residues. CDR3 loop: CASSPEGLVNQPQHF. The CDR3, as DNA: TGTGCCAGCAGTCCCGAGGGCTTAGTCAATCAGCCCCAGCATTTT.

This rearrangement joins TRBV20-1 to TRBJ2-1, with a tentative D call TRBD2 (7 bases). CDR1 and CDR2 from the germline V gene are DFQATT and SNEGSKA (reference sequence). The CDR3 runs 18 residues. V was pared by 6 bases and J by 6 bases, with 30 bases between. CDR3 region: CSASTGRGSPVLLNEQFF. Here the CDR3 DNA reads TGCAGTGCAAGTACAGGGCGGGGGTCGCCGGTTCTCCTCAATGAGCAGTTCTTC.

This clone has only one observation. The rearrangement links TRBV7-3 to TRBJ1-6; D is undetermined. CDR1 is SGHTA and CDR2 is FQGTGA in the germline V gene. This CDR3 region has 13 residues. Trimming removed 5 bases at V and 4 bases at J, with 6 bases between. For the CDR3, the DNA is TGTGCCAGCAGCCTAGAGTATAATTCACCCCTCCACTTT. Amino acid sequence: CASSLEYNSPLHF.

The chain has TRBV29-1 and TRBJ2-7; TRBD2 matches 7 bases. From germline, CDR1 is SQVTM and CDR2 ANQGSEA. This CDR3 has 11 residues. With 7 bases clipped from V and 3 bases from J, the junction kept 3 bases outside the gene matches. CDR3 DNA: TGCAGCGCCGGGGGGAACTACGAGCAGTACTTC. Translation: CSAGGNYEQYF.

The V gene is TRBV12-3 or TRBV12-4, the J gene TRBJ2-7, with TRBD2 as a possible D gene (5 bases). The CDR3 sequence is 13 residues long. V lost 6 bases and J lost 3, with 12 bases in between. The CDR3 region is CASSGGPVYEQYF. CDR3 coding DNA: TGTGCCAGCAGCGGCGGGCCAGTCTACGAGCAGTACTTC.

The chain employs TRBV12-3 or TRBV12-4 and TRBJ1-1, with D maybe TRBD1 (6 bases). The CDR3 runs to 13 residues. Trimming shortened V by 4 bases and J by 3 bases, and 9 bases separated the two germline ends. In DNA form, the CDR3 reads TGTGCCAGCAGTTCCGGACAGTACACTGAAGCTTTCTTT. Translation gives CASSSGQYTEAFF.

This chain joins TRBV30 and TRBJ1-1; D possibly corresponds to TRBD1 (5 bases). Germline lookup yields CDR1 GTSNPN and CDR2 SVGIG (reference sequence). The CDR3 loop spans 11 amino acids. With 8 bases removed from V and 4 bases from J, the gap between germline ends came to 11 bases. The CDR3 reads CAHQRGTEAFF. CDR3 bases: TGTGCCCACCAGAGGGGCACTGAAGCTTTCTTT.

The chain recombines TRBV5-4 with TRBJ1-1, with D perhaps TRBD1 (6 bases). The CDR3 consists of 16 residues. Trimming removed 0 bases at V and 1 base at J, with 13 bases between. CDR1 and CDR2 (germline): SGHNT, YYREEE (reference sequence). The CDR3 DNA is TGTGCCAGCAGCTTGGAACCCCGGGACACGAACACTGAAGCTTTCTTT. This encodes CASSLEPRDTNTEAFF.

The V and J genes are TRBV5-1 and TRBJ1-3; 7 bases match TRBD1. The germline V gene has CDR1 SGHRS and CDR2 YFSETQ. The junction had 7 bases not matched to a gene; V was cut back by 4 bases and J by 0 bases. This CDR3 is 16 amino acids long. Here the CDR3 DNA reads TGCGCCAGCAGCCTCGGACAGGCGATCTCTGGAAACACCATATATTTT. Protein product: CASSLGQAISGNTIYF. Full variable domain (rest looked up from reference TRBV5-1 and TRBJ1-3): KAGVTQTPRYLIKTRGQQVTLSCSPISGHRSVSWYQQTPGQGLQFLFEYFSETQRNKGNFPGRFSGRQFSNSRSEMNVSTLELGDSALYLCASSLGQAISGNTIYFGEGSWLTVV.

The chain carries TRBV24-1 and TRBJ1-4; D is ambiguous. The CDR3 totals 12 residues. Germline CDR1 and CDR2: KGHDR and SFDVKD. V was pared by 0 bases and J by 7 bases, with 2 bases between. CDR3 coding DNA: TGTGCCACCAGTGATTTGCCTGAAAAACTGTTTTTT. Residues: CATSDLPEKLFF.

This chain connects TRBV7-3 to TRBJ2-3; D uncertain. CDR1 is SGHTA, CDR2 FQGTGA, per germline. The CDR3 totals 14 residues. Trimming pared 1 base from V and 6 bases from J, leaving 11 bases between. The DNA of the CDR3 is TGTGCCAGCAGCTTAAGCACGGCTTCTGATACGCAGTATTTT. Amino acids: CASSLSTASDTQYF.

This clone was detected a few times. The chain has TRBV5-1 and TRBJ1-6, with D perhaps TRBD1 (6 bases). This CDR3 contains 15 residues. CDR1 and CDR2 from the germline V gene are SGHRS and YFSETQ. V dropped 4 bases and J dropped 7 bases, with 15 bases sitting between them. CDR3: CASSTVLGANSPLHF. The DNA of the CDR3 is TGCGCCAGCAGCACGGTCTTGGGGGCGAATTCACCCCTCCACTTT.

This chain links TRBV5-1 with TRBJ1-2; perhaps TRBD1 as D (6 bases). The V end lost 6 bases, the J end lost 6 bases, and 21 bases lay between the germline ends. The germline V gene encodes CDR1 SGHRS and CDR2 YFSETQ. CDR3 length: 15 residues. The CDR3 here is CASTDWAGGRDGYTF. The CDR3 DNA reads as TGCGCCAGCACCGACTGGGCCGGGGGGCGGGATGGCTACACCTTC.